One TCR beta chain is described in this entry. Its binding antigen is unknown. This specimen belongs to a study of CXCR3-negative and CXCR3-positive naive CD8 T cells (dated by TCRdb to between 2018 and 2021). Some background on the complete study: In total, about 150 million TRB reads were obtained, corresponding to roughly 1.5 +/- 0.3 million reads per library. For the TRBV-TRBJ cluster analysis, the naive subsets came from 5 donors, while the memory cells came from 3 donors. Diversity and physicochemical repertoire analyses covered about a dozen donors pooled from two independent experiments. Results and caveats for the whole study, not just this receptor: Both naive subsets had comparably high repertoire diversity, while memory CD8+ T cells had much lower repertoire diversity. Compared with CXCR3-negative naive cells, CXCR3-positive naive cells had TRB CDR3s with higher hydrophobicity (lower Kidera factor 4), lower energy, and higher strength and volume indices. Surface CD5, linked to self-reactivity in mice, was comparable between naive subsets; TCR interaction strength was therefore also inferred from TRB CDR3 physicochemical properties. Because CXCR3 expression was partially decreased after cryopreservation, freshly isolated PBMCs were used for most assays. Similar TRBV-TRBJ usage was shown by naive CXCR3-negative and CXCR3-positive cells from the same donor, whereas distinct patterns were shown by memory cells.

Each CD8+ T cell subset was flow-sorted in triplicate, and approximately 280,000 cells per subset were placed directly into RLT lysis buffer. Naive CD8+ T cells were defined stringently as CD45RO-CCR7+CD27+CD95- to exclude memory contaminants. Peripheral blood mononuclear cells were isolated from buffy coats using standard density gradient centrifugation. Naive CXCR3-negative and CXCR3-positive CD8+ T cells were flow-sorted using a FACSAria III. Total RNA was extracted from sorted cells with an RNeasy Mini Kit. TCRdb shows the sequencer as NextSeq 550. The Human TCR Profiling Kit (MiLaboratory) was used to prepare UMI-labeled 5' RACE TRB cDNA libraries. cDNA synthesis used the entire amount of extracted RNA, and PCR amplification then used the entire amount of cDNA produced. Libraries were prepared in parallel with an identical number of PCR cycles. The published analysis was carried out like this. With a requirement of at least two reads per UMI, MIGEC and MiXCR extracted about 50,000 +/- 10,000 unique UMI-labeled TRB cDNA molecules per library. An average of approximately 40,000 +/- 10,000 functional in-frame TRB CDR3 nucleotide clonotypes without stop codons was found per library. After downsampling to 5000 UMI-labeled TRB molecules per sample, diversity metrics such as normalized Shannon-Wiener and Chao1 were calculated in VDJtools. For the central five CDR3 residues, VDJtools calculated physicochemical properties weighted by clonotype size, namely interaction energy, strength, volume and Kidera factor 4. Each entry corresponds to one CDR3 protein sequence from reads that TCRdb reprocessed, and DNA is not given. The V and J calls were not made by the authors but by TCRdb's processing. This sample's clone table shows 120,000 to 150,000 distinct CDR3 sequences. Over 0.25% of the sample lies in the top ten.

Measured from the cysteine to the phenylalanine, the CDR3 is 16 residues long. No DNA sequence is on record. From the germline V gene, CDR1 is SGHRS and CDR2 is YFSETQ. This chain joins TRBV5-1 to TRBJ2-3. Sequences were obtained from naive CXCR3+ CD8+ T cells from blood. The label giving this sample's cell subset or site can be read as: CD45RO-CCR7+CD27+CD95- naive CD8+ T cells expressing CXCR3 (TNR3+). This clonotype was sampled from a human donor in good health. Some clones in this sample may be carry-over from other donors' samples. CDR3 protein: CASSLEHSIYTDTQYF.